The 23 T cell receptor beta chains presented below share a single source sample, sequenced in a study of T-cell memory formation after mild COVID-19. TCRdb passed the 5' RACE reads through MiXCR, listing each CDR3 protein once. The table includes around 320,000 distinct CDR3 sequences, around 28% detected once. The sequenced material came from PBMCs or a T cell subset sorted from them (not recorded which). The receptors come from an adult woman who had mild COVID-19 (a few samples of this study predate the infection). Cell type and time point are not known.

The table lists this clonotype with many counts. The rearrangement joins TRBV25-1 to TRBJ2-7; 8 nucleotides line up with TRBD2. The CDR3 totals 16 residues. Trimming removed 8 bases from V and 2 bases from J; junction bases left unmatched: 14. The germline V gene encodes CDR1 MGHDK and CDR2 SYGVNS. DNA of the CDR3: TGTGCCAGCTCGGGGGGGAGCGGGGGACAAACCTACGAGCAGTACTTC. Its translation is CASSGGSGGQTYEQYF.

This clonotype was seen only a few times. The chain carries TRBV7-2 and TRBJ2-2; D remains unclear. The CDR3 covers 14 residues. Per the germline V gene, CDR1 is SGHTA and CDR2 is FQGNSA. V gave up 5 bases and J gave up 4 bases, with 11 bases separating them. CDR3 nucleotide sequence: TGTGCCAGCAGCCTTATTGGTATCACCGGGGAGCTGTTTTTT. Its protein product is CASSLIGITGELFF.

V gene TRBV5-1 combines with J gene TRBJ2-3; D gene ambiguous. V shed 5 bases and J shed 6 bases, with 10 bases lying between them. The germline V gene encodes CDR1 SGHRS and CDR2 YFSETQ. The CDR3 loop spans 12 amino acids. The CDR3 region has the DNA TGCGCCAGCAGGGTGGTGGAGGATACGCAGTATTTT. It encodes CASRVVEDTQYF. Complete variable domain (other parts from reference TRBV5-1 and TRBJ2-3): KAGVTQTPRYLIKTRGQQVTLSCSPISGHRSVSWYQQTPGQGLQFLFEYFSETQRNKGNFPGRFSGRQFSNSRSEMNVSTLELGDSALYLCASRVVEDTQYFGPGTRLTVL.

J is TRBJ2-1 and V is TRBV7-3; TRBD2 matches 12 bases. Germline CDR1 and CDR2: SGHTA and FQGTGA. The V and J ends lost 4 bases and 10 bases, in that order; junction bases with no gene match: 8. This CDR3 is 15 amino acids long. CDR3 sequence reads: CASSSSGLAGEEQFF. The CDR3 DNA follows: TGTGCCAGCAGCTCATCGGGACTAGCGGGCGAGGAGCAGTTCTTC.

This clonotype was detected ten times or more. This chain links TRBV24-1 with TRBJ2-3; the match to TRBD2 covers 8 bases. The V and J ends lost 4 bases and 2 bases, in that order; junction bases with no gene match: 13. Germline lookup yields CDR1 KGHDR and CDR2 SFDVKD. This CDR3 has 18 residues. The CDR3, as DNA: TGTGCCACCAGTGACCCCGAGCGGGGGCCCGCCTTCACAGATACGCAGTATTTT. This codes for CATSDPERGPAFTDTQYF.

This chain links TRBV5-4 with TRBJ2-1; TRBD2 agrees at 12 bases. Germline V gene sequence: CDR1 SGHNT, CDR2 YYREEE (reference sequence). CDR3 length equals 14 residues. The J segment lost 11 bases and the V segment lost 1 base, leaving 4 bases of the junction unmatched. Written as DNA, the CDR3 is TGTGCCAGCAGCTTGAGGCTAGCGGGGGGGCAGCAGTTCTTC. Translation gives CASSLRLAGGQQFF.

The chain is built from TRBV4-3 and TRBJ1-5, with D tentatively TRBD1 (6 bases). Trimming cost V 1 base and J 6 bases, with 22 bases left between them. The CDR3 totals 18 residues. In germline, CDR1 is LGHNA, CDR2 YSLEER. The CDR3 spells CASSQAVGGDTSGQPQHF. The CDR3 nucleotides read TGCGCCAGCAGCCAAGCCGTAGGGGGGGACACCTCGGGTCAGCCCCAGCATTTT.

Concerning this clonotype: Relative to the germline gene, one junction end is altered; a read error may explain this. V is TRBV20-1 and J is TRBJ2-1; possibly TRBD2 for D (6 bases). The germline gives CDR1 DFQATT, CDR2 SNEGSKA (reference sequence). The CDR3 sequence is 16 residues long. The CDR3 protein is CSARYLTSFSFNEQFF. In DNA, the CDR3 is TGCAGTGCTCGCTACCTCACTAGCTTTTCCTTCAATGAGCAGTTCTTC.

V is TRBV5-8 and J is TRBJ2-7; TRBD2 matches at 10 bases. Germline V gene lookup returns CDR1 SGHTS and CDR2 YDEGEE. Germline trimming cut 4 bases from V and 2 bases from J; bases unmatched to any gene: 6. The length of the CDR3 is 15 residues. The CDR3: CASSRLAGSPYEQYF. CDR3 coding DNA: TGTGCCAGCAGCCGACTAGCGGGTTCCCCCTACGAGCAGTACTTC.

The CDR3 sequence: CAWISPRRGTNEAFF. CDR3 in DNA: TGTGCCTGGATCTCACCTCGACGAGGGACGAATGAAGCTTTCTTT. This rearrangement joins TRBV30 to TRBJ1-1; a weak D match, TRBD1 (5 bases). The CDR3 is 15 residues long. The ends were cut back, 4 bases at V and 7 bases at J, with 22 bases in the middle. The V gene's germline CDR1 is GTSNPN and CDR2 SVGIG (reference sequence).

This clonotype was counted between two and nine times. The chain is built from TRBV10-3 and TRBJ2-1, with TRBD2 matching 12 bases. The CDR3 covers 13 residues. V trimming: 10 bases; J trimming: 9 bases; junction bases outside the gene matches: 7. CDR1 and CDR2 from the germline V gene are ENHRY and SYGVKD. The CDR3 DNA reads as TGTGCCAGCTCTAGCGGGAGGGCCAGTGAGCAGTTCTTC. Translated, it gives CASSSGRASEQFF.

In this sample, this clonotype turned up a few times. The J gene is TRBJ2-7, the V gene TRBV7-2; D is unresolved. Deletions cut 5 bases from V and 3 bases from J, with 8 bases between. Germline lookup yields CDR1 SGHTA and CDR2 FQGNSA. The CDR3 runs 12 residues. The CDR3 loop reads CASSPQNYEQYF. In nucleotides, the CDR3 is TGTGCCAGCAGCCCACAGAACTACGAGCAGTACTTC.

The chain combines TRBV20-1 with TRBJ1-5; TRBD1 agrees at 10 bases. This CDR3 has 15 residues. V lost 3 bases to trimming and J lost 2 bases; unmatched junction nucleotides: 4. Germline lookup yields CDR1 DFQATT and CDR2 SNEGSKA (reference sequence). CDR3 amino acids: CSASKGQGRNQPQHF. In DNA form, the CDR3 reads TGCAGTGCTAGCAAGGGACAGGGGCGCAATCAGCCCCAGCATTTT.

This clonotype was counted only a few times. This chain links TRBV25-1 with TRBJ1-1; no definite D call. Germline loops: CDR1 MGHDK, CDR2 SYGVNS. V lost 0 bases and J lost 5, with 7 bases in between. This CDR3 contains 13 residues. CDR3 DNA sequence: TGTGCCAGCAGTGAATATAAGAGAACTGAAGCTTTCTTT. Its translation: CASSEYKRTEAFF.

The chain carries TRBV27 and TRBJ2-5; 8 nucleotides agree with TRBD1. V lost 5 bases and J lost 0; bases outside the gene matches: 2. Germline CDR1 MNHEY, CDR2 SMNVEV (reference sequence). The CDR3 totals 14 residues. CDR3 sequence reads: CASSRQGNQETQYF. The CDR3 nucleotides are TGTGCCAGCAGTCGACAGGGGAACCAAGAGACCCAGTACTTC.

The chain couples TRBV12-3 or TRBV12-4 to TRBJ1-2, with a tentative D call TRBD1 (6 bases). Between the trimmed V and J ends, which lost 2 bases and 4 bases, there was a span of 29 bases. This CDR3 spans 20 amino acids. The CDR3 coding sequence is TGTGCCAGCAGTTTAACGGCGGAGGGTCAGGGGAAGGGGCGGTTCTATGGCTACACCTTC. Amino acid sequence: CASSLTAEGQGKGRFYGYTF.

This chain links TRBV7-9 with TRBJ2-1; 11 bases align to TRBD2. CDR1 is SEHNR, CDR2 FQNEAQ, per germline (reference sequence). The CDR3 sequence is 14 residues long. V shed 7 bases, J shed 6 bases, and the junction held 5 bases outside the gene matches. CDR3 DNA: TGTGCCAGCACCTCGGGACTAGCGGTCAATGAGCAGTTCTTC. Protein sequence: CASTSGLAVNEQFF.

This clonotype was seen a few times. The chain's CDR3 is CSVDRRDRHQLNYGYTF. The CDR3 bases are TGCAGCGTTGATCGCCGGGACAGACACCAACTTAACTATGGCTACACCTTC. The chain employs TRBV29-1 and TRBJ1-2, with 7 bases matching TRBD1. Germline V gives CDR1 SQVTM, CDR2 ANQGSEA. V lost 3 bases, J lost 1 base, and 14 bases stayed unmatched. The CDR3 is 17 amino acids.

The chain uses TRBV3-1 and TRBJ2-7, with 10 bases identical to TRBD1. CDR1 is LGHDT and CDR2 is YNNKEL in the germline V gene (reference sequence). V shed 4 bases and J 7 bases; nucleotides not matched to a gene: 13. This CDR3 region has 16 residues. The DNA for the CDR3 is TGTGCCAGCAGCCCTGGGGGGACAGGGGCTCTAAGGGAGCAGTACTTC. Encoded protein: CASSPGGTGALREQYF.

The V gene is TRBV6-5, the J gene TRBJ1-1; 7 bases agree with TRBD1. From germline, CDR1 is MNHEY and CDR2 SVGAGI. V lost 3 bases and J lost 1; bases outside the gene matches: 8. The CDR3 contains 16 residues. The CDR3 is CASSYGAGGPNTEAFF. The CDR3 bases are TGTGCCAGCAGTTATGGGGCAGGGGGTCCGAACACTGAAGCTTTCTTT.

The rearrangement links TRBV12-3 or TRBV12-4 to TRBJ1-5, with D hard to call. This CDR3 region has 15 residues. The ends were cut back, 1 base at V and 0 bases at J, with 7 bases in the middle. The CDR3: CASSLDSFSNQPQHF. The CDR3 DNA sequence: TGTGCCAGCAGTTTAGACAGTTTTAGCAATCAGCCCCAGCATTTT.

This clonotype was recorded a few times. The chain has TRBV27 and TRBJ2-7; 9 positions match TRBD1. Trimming cost V 4 bases and J 3 bases; bases outside gene matches: 16. Germline V gene data show CDR1 as MNHEY and CDR2 as SMNVEV (reference sequence). This CDR3 is built from 18 residues. This CDR3 is CASSSTWTGTGTVYEQYF. The CDR3 bases are TGTGCCAGCAGTTCGACGTGGACCGGGACAGGGACAGTCTACGAGCAGTACTTC.

This sequence joins TRBV24-1 and TRBJ2-1; 11 bases match TRBD2. This CDR3 has 13 residues. V lost 10 bases to trimming and J lost 11 bases; unmatched junction nucleotides: 9. CDR1 KGHDR and CDR2 SFDVKD come from the germline V gene. CDR3 sequence: CATGTSGGGKQFF. The CDR3 region has the DNA TGTGCCACTGGGACTAGCGGAGGGGGTAAGCAGTTCTTC.